The next 27 T cell receptor beta chains were all read from a single sample in a study of shared clonotypes between healthy human individuals (dated by TCRdb to 2018 to 2020). The library was made by the immunoSEQ multiplex PCR assay. TCRdb mirrors the immuneACCESS table, restricted to in-frame sequences. Some clones are absent from its copies; in checked studies, under half trace to an unresolved V gene, and the reason for the others is unknown. This sample holds 730,000 or so clones; approximately 75% were observed only once. The ten largest account for approximately 2% of the sample. Source material: memory CD4+ T cells sorted from blood. According to the study, the label for this sample's cell subset or site signals: CD45RA-negative fraction. The source is a woman aged 30 to 39 in good health.

This chain links TRBV6-6 with TRBJ1-5; no clear D gene. The CDR3 has 14 residues. The V gene's germline CDR1 is MNHNY and CDR2 SVGAGI (reference sequence). V dropped 5 bases and J dropped 2 bases, with 10 bases sitting between them. CDR3 nucleotides: TGTGCCAGCAGTGGTGGGCTGGGCAATCAGCCCCAGCATTTT. Its translation is CASSGGLGNQPQHF.

The chain has TRBV13 and TRBJ2-1; 8 bases agree with TRBD2. Germline CDR1 PRHDT, CDR2 FYEKMQ (reference sequence). Trimming cost V 7 bases and J 7 bases; bases outside gene matches: 9. This CDR3 comprises 14 residues. The CDR3 is CASTFPSGSNEQFF. Written as DNA, the CDR3 is TGTGCCAGCACCTTCCCTAGCGGGTCTAATGAGCAGTTCTTC. Filled out from reference TRBV13 and TRBJ2-1, the complete variable domain reads AAGVIQSPRHLIKEKRETATLKCYPIPRHDTVYWYQQGPGQDPQFLISFYEKMQSDKGSIPDRFSAQQFSDYHSELNMSSLELGDSALYFCASTFPSGSNEQFFGPGTRLTVL.

J is TRBJ1-5 and V is TRBV5-4; 10 bases agree with TRBD1. Losses at the gene ends were 3 bases for V and 9 bases for J; bases not matched to a gene: 3. The germline CDR1 and CDR2 sequences are SGHNT and YYREEE (reference sequence). The CDR3 sequence is 13 residues long. The CDR3 loop reads CASSWDRGSPQHF. Written as DNA, the CDR3 is TGTGCCAGCAGCTGGGACAGGGGATCGCCCCAGCATTTT.

A single count supports this clone. The rearrangement links TRBV27 to TRBJ1-5; tentative D call: TRBD1 (5 bases). The CDR3 extends over 16 amino acids. V lost 0 bases and J 1 base, leaving 10 bases between the germline ends. Per the germline V gene, CDR1 is MNHEY and CDR2 is SMNVEV (reference sequence). CDR3 protein: CASSLSQGLSNQPQHF. The CDR3 DNA reads TGTGCCAGCAGTTTATCGCAGGGTCTAAGCAATCAGCCCCAGCATTTT.

The chain recombines TRBV6-5 with TRBJ2-7, with a tentative D call TRBD2 (5 bases). This CDR3 region has 14 residues. The germline gives CDR1 MNHEY, CDR2 SVGAGI. Trimming cost V 6 bases and J 3 bases, with 15 bases left between them. CDR3 sequence reads: CASRLGLGDYEQYF. CDR3 nucleotides: TGTGCCAGCAGACTAGGTTTAGGAGACTACGAGCAGTACTTC.

The chain's CDR3 is CASSYSGQGSTDTQYF. CDR3 in DNA: TGTGCCAGCAGTTACTCCGGACAGGGAAGCACAGATACGCAGTATTTT. The chain couples TRBV6-6 to TRBJ2-3, with TRBD1 identical over 8 bases. The length of the CDR3 is 16 residues. V lost 0 bases to trimming and J lost 0 bases; unmatched junction nucleotides: 2. CDR1 MNHNY and CDR2 SVGAGI come from the germline V gene (reference sequence).

This clone was counted many times. The chain uses TRBV7-9 and TRBJ2-3; tentative D call: TRBD1 (5 bases). V lost 5 bases and J lost 6, with 18 bases in between. This CDR3 contains 15 residues. Looked up from germline, CDR1 is SEHNR and CDR2 is FQNEAQ (reference sequence). The CDR3, as DNA: TGTGCCAGCAGCCTACCTGGGGCCAGGGCGGATACGCAGTATTTT. As protein: CASSLPGARADTQYF.

The chain joins TRBV7-2 to TRBJ2-7; D gene unclear. Germline CDR1 reads SGHTA; CDR2 reads FQGNSA. This CDR3 spans 15 amino acids. V lost 1 base, J lost 2 bases, and 12 bases lay in between. The CDR3 DNA is TGTGCCAGCAGCTTAGTGGCAGGAGAAACCTACGAGCAGTACTTC. It is translated as CASSLVAGETYEQYF.

This rearrangement joins TRBV18 to TRBJ1-5; D possibly corresponds to TRBD1 (5 bases). The V end was cut by 0 bases, the J end by 3 bases, with 12 bases between. This CDR3 contains 16 residues. Germline V gives CDR1 KGHSH, CDR2 LQKENI. The CDR3 here is CASSPPAGYHNQPQHF. For the CDR3, the DNA is TGTGCCAGCTCACCACCGGCAGGGTATCACAATCAGCCCCAGCATTTT.

This clone showed up just a few times. The chain carries TRBV2 and TRBJ2-7; perhaps TRBD1 as D (6 bases). This CDR3 has 18 amino acids. Germline-derived CDR1 and CDR2 are SNHLY and FYNNEI. Trimming shortened V by 3 bases and J by 6 bases, and 27 bases separated the two germline ends. Here the CDR3 reads CASSDLGWGLASLSEQYF. CDR3 in DNA: TGTGCCAGCAGTGATCTCGGCTGGGGGCTAGCATCCCTCTCCGAGCAGTACTTC.

The chain combines TRBV6-1 with TRBJ1-5; 10 bases align to TRBD1. CDR1 is MNHNS, CDR2 SASEGT, per germline. The CDR3 extends over 16 amino acids. J was trimmed by 2 bases and V by 4 bases; bases with no gene match: 5. The CDR3 DNA follows: TGTGCCAGCAGTGGACAGGGGGCGATTGGCAATCAGCCCCAGCATTTT. Its protein product is CASSGQGAIGNQPQHF.

This clone came up many times. V and J are TRBV7-2 and TRBJ2-1, with 14 bases aligning to TRBD2. This CDR3 is built from 18 residues. The germline V gene encodes CDR1 SGHTA and CDR2 FQGNSA. The V and J ends lost 1 base and 3 bases, in that order; junction bases with no gene match: 5. In DNA, the CDR3 is TGTGCCAGCAGCTTAGGGGGACTAGCGGGAGTGGGCTACAATGAGCAGTTCTTC. This translates into CASSLGGLAGVGYNEQFF.

This clone came up once. V gene TRBV28 combines with J gene TRBJ1-1; D not resolved. V was cut by 7 bases and J by 4 bases, with 4 bases left in between. The CDR3 is 10 amino acids. CDR1 and CDR2 from the germline V gene are MDHEN and SYDVKM. DNA for the CDR3: TGTGCCAGCAAGAGCACTGAAGCTTTCTTT. This encodes CASKSTEAFF. Full variable domain (outside the CDR3, taken from reference TRBV28 and TRBJ1-1): DVKVTQSSRYLVKRTGEKVFLECVQDMDHENMFWYRQDPGLGLRLIYFSYDVKMKEKGDIPEGYSVSREKKERFSLILESASTNQTSMYLCASKSTEAFFGQGTRLTVV.

This clone has just a few counts. The V and J genes are TRBV6-1 and TRBJ1-2; 7 nucleotides line up with TRBD1. J gave up 4 bases and V 4 bases, and 12 bases lay outside the gene matches. Looked up from germline, CDR1 is MNHNS and CDR2 is SASEGT. This CDR3 has 16 residues. The CDR3 DNA reads TGTGCCAGCAGTGGCGCCCAAATTGGACAGGTCTATGGCTACACCTTC. This translates into CASSGAQIGQVYGYTF.

This chain uses TRBV28 with TRBJ1-5; D uncertain. Germline CDR1 and CDR2: MDHEN and SYDVKM. The ends were cut back, 1 base at V and 3 bases at J, with 10 bases in the middle. This CDR3 region has 15 residues. The CDR3 sequence: CASSLLAAHNQPQHF. In nucleotides, the CDR3 is TGTGCCAGCAGTTTATTGGCAGCACACAATCAGCCCCAGCATTTT.

This clone was recorded a few times. V and J are TRBV5-8 and TRBJ2-1, with 11 bases that match TRBD2. Germline V gene lookup returns CDR1 SGHTS and CDR2 YDEGEE. The CDR3 consists of 17 residues. V was clipped by 4 bases and J by 0 bases; unmatched bases: 6. The CDR3 sequence: CASSLGLAVTSYNEQFF. CDR3 coding DNA: TGTGCCAGCAGCCTGGGACTAGCGGTCACCTCCTACAATGAGCAGTTCTTC.

The chain combines TRBV10-2 with TRBJ2-5, with D possibly being TRBD1 (5 bases). The CDR3 consists of 17 residues. Germline values: CDR1 WSHSY, CDR2 SAAADI. V gave up 3 bases and J gave up 0 bases, with 17 bases separating them. The CDR3 DNA reads TGCGCCAGCAGTGACCCCCCCCTCCAGGGCAACCAAGAGACCCAGTACTTC. Its protein product is CASSDPPLQGNQETQYF.

This clone was seen a handful of times. The rearrangement joins TRBV7-2 to TRBJ2-1; 7 bases agree with TRBD2. Losses at the gene ends were 1 base for V and 4 bases for J; bases not matched to a gene: 10. The CDR3 is 17 residues long. Germline V gene data show CDR1 as SGHTA and CDR2 as FQGNSA. The CDR3 reads CASSLGFLGSGYNEQFF. In DNA, the CDR3 is TGTGCCAGCAGCTTAGGCTTTCTTGGTAGCGGGTACAATGAGCAGTTCTTC.

This chain connects TRBV4-1 to TRBJ1-1, with D unclear. Between the trimmed V and J ends, which lost 0 bases and 11 bases, there was a span of 16 bases. This CDR3 contains 14 residues. Germline-derived CDR1 and CDR2 are MGHRA and YSYEKL. The DNA for the CDR3 is TGCGCCAGCAGCCAAGATTCGTGGGGTGTCACGGCTTTCTTT. Its translation is CASSQDSWGVTAFF.

The table lists this clone with a few counts. The CDR3 reads CSVEATQNTEAFF. The CDR3 DNA is TGCAGCGTTGAAGCGACCCAGAACACTGAAGCTTTCTTT. The gene calls are TRBV29-1 and TRBJ1-1; D gene ambiguous. Trimming removed 1 base from V and 1 base from J, with 7 bases in between. Germline V gene data show CDR1 as SQVTM and CDR2 as ANQGSEA. The CDR3 covers 13 residues.

This clone was seen only a few times. The gene calls are TRBV6-5 and TRBJ2-7; D possibly uses TRBD1 or TRBD2 (5 bases each). Trimming removed 6 bases at V and 0 bases at J, with 12 bases between. CDR1 and CDR2 (germline): MNHEY, SVGAGI. This CDR3 is built from 14 residues. The CDR3 DNA follows: TGTGCCAGCAGGCCGGGGCCCGCCTCCTACGAGCAGTACTTC. Amino acid sequence: CASRPGPASYEQYF.

This clone has a handful of counts. The chain employs TRBV28 and TRBJ2-7; tentatively, D is TRBD1 (5 bases). There are 15 residues in the CDR3. Germline V gives CDR1 MDHEN, CDR2 SYDVKM. The V end lost 7 bases, the J end lost 4 bases, and 20 bases lay between the germline ends. The CDR3 sequence: CASNWGGAGLYEQYF. The CDR3 nucleotides read TGTGCCAGCAATTGGGGCGGAGCCGGCCTATACGAGCAGTACTTC.

This clone was recorded a few times. The chain is built from TRBV15 and TRBJ1-5, with D hard to call. The CDR3 totals 14 residues. Trimming pared 0 bases from V and 3 bases from J, leaving 6 bases between. Per germline, CDR1 LNHNV and CDR2 YYDKDF (reference sequence). CDR3 in amino acids: CATSRDPNNQPQHF. CDR3 nucleotide sequence: TGTGCCACCAGCAGAGATCCCAACAATCAGCCCCAGCATTTT. The full variable domain, in which reference TRBV15 and TRBJ1-5 provide the parts outside the CDR3, is DAMVIQNPRYQVTQFGKPVTLSCSQTLNHNVMYWYQQKSSQAPKLLFHYYDKDFNNEADTPDNFQSRRPNTSFCFLDIRSPGLGDTAMYLCATSRDPNNQPQHFGDGTRLSIL.

The chain is built from TRBV6-1 and TRBJ1-2, with D unresolved. CDR1 is MNHNS and CDR2 is SASEGT in the germline V gene. Trimming cost V 3 bases and J 8 bases, with 13 bases left between them. The CDR3 sequence is 13 residues long. The chain's CDR3 is CASSDPAIGGYTF. The CDR3 nucleotides read TGTGCCAGCAGTGATCCAGCCATCGGAGGCTACACCTTC.

This clone was counted a few times. V and J are TRBV7-2 and TRBJ1-1, with D perhaps matching TRBD1 (6 bases). Per the germline V gene, CDR1 is SGHTA and CDR2 is FQGNSA. The CDR3 length is 13 residues. V was trimmed by 3 bases and J by 8 bases, leaving 13 bases between them. The CDR3 region is CASSFSGDREAFF. CDR3 nucleotides: TGTGCCAGCAGCTTTTCTGGCGACAGGGAAGCTTTCTTT.

The chain couples TRBV5-1 to TRBJ1-4, with 7 bases that match TRBD1. Germline V gene lookup returns CDR1 SGHRS and CDR2 YFSETQ. Germline trimming cut 0 bases from V and 5 bases from J; bases unmatched to any gene: 16. This CDR3 is 19 amino acids long. The CDR3 region is CASSLEGQAKPTKNEKLFF. CDR3 bases: TGCGCCAGCAGCTTGGAAGGACAGGCCAAGCCGACGAAGAATGAAAAACTGTTTTTT.

This clone was counted a few times. The chain has TRBV16 and TRBJ2-7; D is uncertain. The CDR3 runs 15 residues. Germline CDR1 is KGHSY and CDR2 is FQNENV. V was shortened by 0 bases and J by 2 bases, with 11 bases between the two germline ends. In DNA, the CDR3 is TGTGCCAGCAGCCAATCAGGGCCTGATACCTACGAGCAGTACTTC. This encodes CASSQSGPDTYEQYF.